Listed here are 18 T cell receptor beta chains from one sample, sequenced in a study of Graves' ophthalmopathy and Graves' hyperthyroidism (dated by TCRdb to the late 2010s). For sequencing, an Illumina HiSeq 2000 was employed. For repertoire sequencing, the TCR beta CDR3 regions were amplified from RNA transcripts. HTBI primers and the Qiagen OneStep RT-PCR kit were used in a first-round RT-PCR, which was followed by a second-round multiplex PCR, size selection and purification. In TCRdb, the public reads were trimmed at Q25 with fastp and aligned with MiXCR, with productive beta chains retained. Each CDR3 protein appears once, grouped with its most common genes and DNA. The sample table records 650,000 to 900,000 distinct CDR3 sequences; approximately 40% of these occur just once. The leading ten clones occupy roughly 45% of the sample. Sequencing was performed on peripheral blood. The receptors derive from an adult man with Graves' ophthalmopathy.

The chain has TRBV10-3 and TRBJ1-6; TRBD1 matches at 11 bases. The CDR3 runs 15 residues. Germline V gene data show CDR1 as ENHRY and CDR2 as SYGVKD. V shed 6 bases and J 9 bases; nucleotides not matched to a gene: 7. The CDR3 nucleotides are TGTGCCATCAGAGCCTCGGGGACAGGGGGTTCACCCCTCCACTTT. Amino acids: CAIRASGTGGSPLHF.

This clonotype was detected a few times. J is TRBJ1-2 and V is TRBV9, with D perhaps TRBD1 (5 bases). V was cut by 1 base and J by 4 bases, with 26 bases left in between. Looked up from germline, CDR1 is SGDLS and CDR2 is YYNGEE. This CDR3 is built from 19 residues. The CDR3, as DNA: TGTGCCAGCAGCGTATATGGTAGGGGAGTCCCCCATGGGAGCTATGGCTACACCTTC. It encodes CASSVYGRGVPHGSYGYTF.

Remarks on this clonotype: A junction end diverges from the germline sequence, so it may reflect a read error. This chain joins TRBV20-1 and TRBJ1-5; no reliable D call. The CDR3 loop spans 15 amino acids. Germline V gene sequence: CDR1 DFQATT, CDR2 SNEGSKA (reference sequence). DNA for the CDR3: TGCAGTGTTAGAGAGGTTGGGGTCGGCAATCAGCCCCAGCATTTT. This gives the protein CSVREVGVGNQPQHF.

The chain uses TRBV5-4 and TRBJ2-5, with D perhaps matching TRBD1 (6 bases). Trimming removed 0 bases from V and 4 bases from J, with 16 bases in between. CDR1 SGHNT and CDR2 YYREEE come from the germline V gene (reference sequence). This CDR3 region has 16 residues. This CDR3 reads CASSLDGGRIGETQYF. The CDR3 DNA is TGTGCCAGCAGCTTGGATGGGGGCAGGATCGGAGAGACCCAGTACTTC.

This chain uses TRBV2 with TRBJ2-7; D is perhaps TRBD2 (6 bases). The J call may be incorrect, as the DNA end agrees better with TRBJ2-1. The CDR3 has 13 amino acids. CDR1 and CDR2 (germline): SNHLY, FYNNEI. The CDR3 is CASSGGGAAEQFF. The CDR3 DNA follows: TGTGCCAGCAGTGGTGGCGGGGCGGCTGAGCAGTTCTTC.

This clonotype has only a few counts. The junction shows a germline mismatch at one end, possibly a read error. The genes are TRBV24-1 and TRBJ2-7, with TRBD1 matching 7 bases. The CDR3 has 16 residues. Germline-derived CDR1 and CDR2 are KGHDR and SFDVKD. CDR3 loop: CASSPDWDSSAYEQYF. The CDR3 coding sequence is TGTGCCAGCAGTCCCGATTGGGACAGCTCAGCCTACGAGCAGTACTTC.

This chain links TRBV6-1 with TRBJ1-5; D unclear. Looked up from germline, CDR1 is MNHNS and CDR2 is SASEGT. V lost 1 base to trimming and J lost 3 bases, with 13 bases between them. The CDR3 totals 16 residues. CDR3 region: CASSEGSFRPNQPQHF. The CDR3 DNA is TGTGCCAGCAGTGAAGGTTCCTTTCGTCCCAATCAGCCCCAGCATTTT.

V is TRBV29-1 and J is TRBJ2-7; TRBD1 is a possible D gene (6 bases). This CDR3 has 12 residues. CDR1 is SQVTM, CDR2 ANQGSEA, per germline. Here the CDR3 reads CSAGDKAYEQYF. For the CDR3, the DNA is TGCAGTGCAGGGGACAAAGCCTACGAGCAGTACTTC.

This clonotype was seen a handful of times. This chain connects TRBV25-1 to TRBJ2-3, with D perhaps TRBD1 (6 bases). V was pared by 6 bases and J by 8 bases, with 18 bases between. The germline CDR1 and CDR2 sequences are MGHDK and SYGVNS. CDR3 size: 14 residues. CDR3 coding DNA: TGTGCCAGCAGCGAAACGAGGACAGACGGTACGCAGTATTTT. Translation gives CASSETRTDGTQYF.

On this clonotype: This CDR3 is missing its conserved last phenylalanine or tryptophan, likely due to a read error. This rearrangement joins TRBV7-9 to TRBJ2-3; D call uncertain. Trimming stripped 2 bases from V and 8 bases from J, with 8 bases between. The germline V gene encodes CDR1 SEHNR and CDR2 FQNEAQ (reference sequence). The CDR3 covers 12 residues. The CDR3 protein is CASSLTASTQYL. CDR3 coding DNA: TGTGCCAGCAGCTTAACGGCGAGTACGCAGTATTTG.

V and J are TRBV25-1 and TRBJ1-4; D not certain. Trimming cost V 3 bases and J 8 bases, with 16 bases left between them. The germline V gene has CDR1 MGHDK and CDR2 SYGVNS. The CDR3 has 15 residues. CDR3 loop: CASSDSAGEGEKLFF. The CDR3 bases are TGTGCCAGCAGTGATAGTGCCGGGGAAGGAGAAAAACTGTTTTTT.

This clonotype appeared a single time. The V gene is TRBV7-9, the J gene TRBJ2-6; D might be TRBD2 (6 bases). Germline V gene sequence: CDR1 SEHNR, CDR2 FQNEAQ (reference sequence). Trimming took 4 bases from V and 11 from J, leaving 12 bases between them. The CDR3 consists of 13 residues. The CDR3 sequence: CASSSARDYVLTF. As DNA, the CDR3 is TGTGCCAGCAGCTCAGCCAGGGACTACGTCCTGACTTTC.

This clonotype was detected a few times. The V and J genes are TRBV27 and TRBJ2-5; TRBD1 agrees at 9 bases. Trimming took 3 bases from V and 4 from J; bases not matched to a gene: 6. Per the germline V gene, CDR1 is MNHEY and CDR2 is SMNVEV (reference sequence). CDR3 length: 15 residues. The CDR3: CASSFRDRVGETQYF. The CDR3 nucleotides are TGTGCCAGCAGTTTTCGGGACAGGGTAGGAGAGACCCAGTACTTC.

This clonotype occurred a few times. The V gene is TRBV5-5, the J gene TRBJ2-7; 12 bases are shared with TRBD1. This CDR3 has 15 residues. V was clipped by 2 bases and J by 6 bases; unmatched bases: 6. Per germline, CDR1 SGHKS and CDR2 YYEKEE (reference sequence). The CDR3, as DNA: TGTGCCAGCAGCTTAGTGGGACAGGGGGCGCTCGAGCAGTACTTC. Its translation: CASSLVGQGALEQYF.

This clonotype was counted between two and nine times. The chain couples TRBV20-1 to TRBJ2-5, with 9 bases that match TRBD2. J lost 2 bases, V lost 0 bases, and 10 bases had no gene match. Germline loops: CDR1 DFQATT, CDR2 SNEGSKA (reference sequence). This CDR3 contains 17 residues. The CDR3 DNA reads as TGCAGTGCTAGAGATCCCCTCGTAGCGGGGGCGCAAGAGACCCAGTACTTC. It yields the protein CSARDPLVAGAQETQYF.

This clonotype was counted only a few times. The genes are TRBV12-3 or TRBV12-4 and TRBJ2-7; TRBD2 might be the D (6 bases). The CDR3 consists of 14 residues. V lost 2 bases to trimming and J lost 6 bases, with 14 bases between them. The CDR3 is CASSLSHTSLEQYF. DNA for the CDR3: TGTGCCAGCAGTTTATCTCACACTAGCCTCGAGCAGTACTTC.

V usage is TRBV15 and J usage is TRBJ1-5; 7 nucleotides agree with TRBD1. V trimming: 5 bases; J trimming: 4 bases; junction bases outside the gene matches: 5. Germline V gene lookup returns CDR1 LNHNV and CDR2 YYDKDF (reference sequence). This CDR3 is built from 14 residues. Here the CDR3 reads CATSQTGVNQPQHF. Written as DNA, the CDR3 is TGTGCCACCAGCCAAACAGGGGTGAATCAGCCCCAGCATTTT.

The chain links TRBV6-2 or TRBV6-3 to TRBJ2-5, with D perhaps given as TRBD1 or TRBD2 (5 bases each). Germline V lookup: CDR1 MNHEY, CDR2 SVGEGT. This CDR3 spans 14 amino acids. Between the trimmed V and J ends, which lost 5 bases and 4 bases, there was a span of 14 bases. CDR3 nucleotides: TGTGCCAGCAGTGAAGACTGGGGGAGAGAGACCCAGTACTTC. Translating gives CASSEDWGRETQYF.